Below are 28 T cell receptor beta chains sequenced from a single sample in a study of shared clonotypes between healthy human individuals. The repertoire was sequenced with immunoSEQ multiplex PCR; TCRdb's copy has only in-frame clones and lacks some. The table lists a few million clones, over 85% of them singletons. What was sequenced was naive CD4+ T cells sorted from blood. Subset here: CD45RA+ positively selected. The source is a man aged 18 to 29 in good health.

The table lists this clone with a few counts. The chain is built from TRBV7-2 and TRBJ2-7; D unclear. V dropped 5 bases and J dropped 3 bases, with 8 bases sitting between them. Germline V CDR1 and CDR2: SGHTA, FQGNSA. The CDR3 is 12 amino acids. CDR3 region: CASSQRGYEQYF. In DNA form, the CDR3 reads TGTGCCAGCAGCCAACGTGGCTACGAGCAGTACTTC.

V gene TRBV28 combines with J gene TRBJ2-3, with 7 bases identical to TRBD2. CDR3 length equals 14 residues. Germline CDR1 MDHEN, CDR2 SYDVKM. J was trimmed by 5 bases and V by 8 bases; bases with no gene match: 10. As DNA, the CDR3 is TGTGCCAGCGATGGGGCGGGAGACGGAGATACGCAGTATTTT. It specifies CASDGAGDGDTQYF. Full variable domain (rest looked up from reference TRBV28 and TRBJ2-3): DVKVTQSSRYLVKRTGEKVFLECVQDMDHENMFWYRQDPGLGLRLIYFSYDVKMKEKGDIPEGYSVSREKKERFSLILESASTNQTSMYLCASDGAGDGDTQYFGPGTRLTVL.

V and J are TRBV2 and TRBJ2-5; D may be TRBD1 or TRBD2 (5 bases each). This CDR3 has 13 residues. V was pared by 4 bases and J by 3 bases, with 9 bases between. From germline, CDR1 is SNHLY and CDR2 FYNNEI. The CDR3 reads CASSGGTKETQYF. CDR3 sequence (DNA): TGTGCCAGCAGTGGGGGGACCAAAGAGACCCAGTACTTC.

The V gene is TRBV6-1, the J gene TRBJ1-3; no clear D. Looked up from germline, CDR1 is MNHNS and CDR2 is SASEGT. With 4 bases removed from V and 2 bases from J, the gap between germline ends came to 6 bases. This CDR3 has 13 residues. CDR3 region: CASSATAGNTIYF. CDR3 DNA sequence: TGTGCCAGCAGTGCCACAGCTGGAAACACCATATATTTT.

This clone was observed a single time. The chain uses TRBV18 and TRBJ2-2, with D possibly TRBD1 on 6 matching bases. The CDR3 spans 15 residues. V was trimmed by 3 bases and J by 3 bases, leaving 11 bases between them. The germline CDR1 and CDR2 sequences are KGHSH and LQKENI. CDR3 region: CASSPGAVYTGELFF. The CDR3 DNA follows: TGTGCCAGCTCACCGGGGGCGGTGTACACCGGGGAGCTGTTTTTT. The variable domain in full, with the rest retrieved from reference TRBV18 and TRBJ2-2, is NAGVMQNPRHLVRRRGQEARLRCSPMKGHSHVYWYRQLPEEGLKFMVYLQKENIIDESGMPKERFSAEFPKEGPSILRIQQVVRGDSAAYFCASSPGAVYTGELFFGEGSRLTVL.

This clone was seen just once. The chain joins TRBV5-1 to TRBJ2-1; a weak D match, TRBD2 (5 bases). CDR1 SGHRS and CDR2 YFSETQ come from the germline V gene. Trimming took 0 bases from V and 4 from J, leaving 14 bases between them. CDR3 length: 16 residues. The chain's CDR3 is CASSLESAAYYNEQFF. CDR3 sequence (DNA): TGCGCCAGCAGCTTGGAGTCAGCGGCTTATTACAATGAGCAGTTCTTC. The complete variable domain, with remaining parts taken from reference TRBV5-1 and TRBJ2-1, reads KAGVTQTPRYLIKTRGQQVTLSCSPISGHRSVSWYQQTPGQGLQFLFEYFSETQRNKGNFPGRFSGRQFSNSRSEMNVSTLELGDSALYLCASSLESAAYYNEQFFGPGTRLTVL.

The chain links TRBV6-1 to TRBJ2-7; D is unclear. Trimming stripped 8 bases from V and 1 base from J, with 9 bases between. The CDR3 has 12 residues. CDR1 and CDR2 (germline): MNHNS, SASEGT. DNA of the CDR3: TGTGCCAGCGCAGTACTTTCCTACGAGCAGTACTTC. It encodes CASAVLSYEQYF.

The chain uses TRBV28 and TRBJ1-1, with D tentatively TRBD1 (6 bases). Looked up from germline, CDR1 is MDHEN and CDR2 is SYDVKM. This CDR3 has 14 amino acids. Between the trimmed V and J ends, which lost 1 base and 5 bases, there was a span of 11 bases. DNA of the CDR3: TGTGCCAGCAGTTTATCAGGGGCCCCAACTGAAGCTTTCTTT. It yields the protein CASSLSGAPTEAFF.

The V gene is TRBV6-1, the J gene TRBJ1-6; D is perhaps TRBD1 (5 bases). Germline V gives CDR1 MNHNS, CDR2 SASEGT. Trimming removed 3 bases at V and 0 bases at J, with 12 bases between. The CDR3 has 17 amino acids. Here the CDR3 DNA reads TGTGCCAGCAGTGATAGGGGACTGAGCTCCTATAATTCACCCCTCCACTTT. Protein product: CASSDRGLSSYNSPLHF.

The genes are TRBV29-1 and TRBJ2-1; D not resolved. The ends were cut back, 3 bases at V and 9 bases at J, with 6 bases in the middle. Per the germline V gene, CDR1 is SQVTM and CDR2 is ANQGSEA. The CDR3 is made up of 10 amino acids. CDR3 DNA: TGCAGCGTTGACAGCCCTGAGCAGTTCTTC. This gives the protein CSVDSPEQFF.

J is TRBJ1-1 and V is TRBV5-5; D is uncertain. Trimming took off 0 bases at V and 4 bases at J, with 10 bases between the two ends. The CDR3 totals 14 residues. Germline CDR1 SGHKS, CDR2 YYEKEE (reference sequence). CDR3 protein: CASSLGSMGTEAFF. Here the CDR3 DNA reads TGTGCCAGCAGCTTGGGATCGATGGGCACTGAAGCTTTCTTT.

The CDR3 nucleotides are TGTGCCAGCAGCGAGGTATTGGGGGCCTACGAGCAGTACTTC. Its protein is CASSEVLGAYEQYF. The chain joins TRBV6-1 to TRBJ2-7; D is possibly TRBD1 or TRBD2 (5 bases each). Germline CDR1 reads MNHNS; CDR2 reads SASEGT. This CDR3 contains 14 residues. Deletions cut 6 bases from V and 2 bases from J, with 14 bases between.

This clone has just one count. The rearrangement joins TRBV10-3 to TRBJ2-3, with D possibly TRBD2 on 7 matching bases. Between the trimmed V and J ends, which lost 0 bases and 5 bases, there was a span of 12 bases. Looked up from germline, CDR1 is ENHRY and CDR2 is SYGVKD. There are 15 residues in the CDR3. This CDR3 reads CAISESGGREDTQYF. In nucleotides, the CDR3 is TGTGCCATCAGTGAGTCGGGGGGGCGGGAAGATACGCAGTATTTT.

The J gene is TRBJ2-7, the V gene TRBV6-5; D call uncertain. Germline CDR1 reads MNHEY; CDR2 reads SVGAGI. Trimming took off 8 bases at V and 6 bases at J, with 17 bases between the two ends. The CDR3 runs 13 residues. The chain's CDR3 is CASCRVLKSEQYF. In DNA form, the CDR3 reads TGTGCCAGCTGCCGGGTCCTTAAGAGCGAGCAGTACTTC.

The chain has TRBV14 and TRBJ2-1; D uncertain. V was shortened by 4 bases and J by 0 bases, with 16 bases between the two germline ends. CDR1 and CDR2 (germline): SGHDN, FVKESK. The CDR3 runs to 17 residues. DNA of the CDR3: TGTGCCAGCAGCCCTCCGCTTTGGACGGTCTCCTACAATGAGCAGTTCTTC. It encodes CASSPPLWTVSYNEQFF.

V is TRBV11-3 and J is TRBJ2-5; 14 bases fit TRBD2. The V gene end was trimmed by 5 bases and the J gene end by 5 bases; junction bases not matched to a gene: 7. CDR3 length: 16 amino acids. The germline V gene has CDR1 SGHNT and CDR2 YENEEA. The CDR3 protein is CASSHGLAGGTETQYF. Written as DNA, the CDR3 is TGTGCCAGCAGCCACGGACTAGCGGGGGGCACGGAGACCCAGTACTTC. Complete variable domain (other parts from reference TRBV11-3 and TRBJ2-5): EAGVVQSPRYKIIEKKQPVAFWCNPISGHNTLYWYLQNLGQGPELLIRYENEEAVDDSQLPKDRFSAERLKGVDSTLKIQPAELGDSAVYLCASSHGLAGGTETQYFGPGTRLLVL.

The CDR3 bases are TGTGCCAGCAGCCGCAGGGTTATGGATCAGCCCCAGCATTTT. Translated, it gives CASSRRVMDQPQHF. The rearrangement links TRBV6-5 to TRBJ1-5, with D tentatively TRBD1 (5 bases). The germline gives CDR1 MNHEY, CDR2 SVGAGI. Trimming took off 6 bases at V and 5 bases at J, with 14 bases between the two ends. The length of the CDR3 is 14 residues.

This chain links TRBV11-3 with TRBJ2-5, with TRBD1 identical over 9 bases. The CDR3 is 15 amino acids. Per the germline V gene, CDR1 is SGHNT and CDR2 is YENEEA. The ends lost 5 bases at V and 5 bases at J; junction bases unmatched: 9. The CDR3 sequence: CASSAGQGLVETQYF. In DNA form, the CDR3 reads TGTGCCAGCAGCGCCGGACAGGGGTTGGTGGAGACCCAGTACTTC.

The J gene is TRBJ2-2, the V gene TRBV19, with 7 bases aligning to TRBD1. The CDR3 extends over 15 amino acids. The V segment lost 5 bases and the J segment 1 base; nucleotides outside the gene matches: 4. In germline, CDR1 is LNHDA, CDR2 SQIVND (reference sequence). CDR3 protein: CASSWRTGNTGELFF. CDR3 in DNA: TGTGCCAGTAGTTGGAGGACAGGGAACACCGGGGAGCTGTTTTTT.

CDR3 in DNA: TGCGCCAGCAGCTTGGGGGACAGGTTCGACGAGCAGTACTTC. Encoded protein: CASSLGDRFDEQYF. The rearrangement joins TRBV5-1 to TRBJ2-7; 8 bases match TRBD1. Losses at the gene ends were 0 bases for V and 5 bases for J; bases not matched to a gene: 4. The CDR3 extends over 14 amino acids. Germline CDR1 reads SGHRS; CDR2 reads YFSETQ. Together with reference TRBV5-1 and TRBJ2-7, the CDR3 gives the full variable domain: KAGVTQTPRYLIKTRGQQVTLSCSPISGHRSVSWYQQTPGQGLQFLFEYFSETQRNKGNFPGRFSGRQFSNSRSEMNVSTLELGDSALYLCASSLGDRFDEQYFGPGTRLTVT.

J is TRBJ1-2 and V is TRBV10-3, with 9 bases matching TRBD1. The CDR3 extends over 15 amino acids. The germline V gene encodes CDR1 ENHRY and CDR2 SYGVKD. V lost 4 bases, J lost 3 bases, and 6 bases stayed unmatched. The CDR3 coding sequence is TGTGCCATCAGTGGTCCGGGACAGGGCGACTATGGCTACACCTTC. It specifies CAISGPGQGDYGYTF.

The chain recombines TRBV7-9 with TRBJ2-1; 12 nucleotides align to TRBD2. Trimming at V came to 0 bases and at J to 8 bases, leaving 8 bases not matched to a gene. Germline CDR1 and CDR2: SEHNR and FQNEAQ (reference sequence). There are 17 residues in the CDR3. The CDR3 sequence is CASSLASTSGSGDEQFF. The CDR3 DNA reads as TGTGCCAGCAGCTTAGCATCGACTAGCGGGAGCGGCGATGAGCAGTTCTTC.

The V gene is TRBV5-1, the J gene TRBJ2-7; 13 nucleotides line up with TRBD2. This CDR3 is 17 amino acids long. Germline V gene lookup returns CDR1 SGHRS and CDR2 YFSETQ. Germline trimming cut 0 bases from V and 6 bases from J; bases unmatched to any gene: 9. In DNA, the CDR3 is TGCGCCAGCAGCTTGGTATCAACTAGCGGGGGGGCCGGCGAGCAGTACTTC. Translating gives CASSLVSTSGGAGEQYF. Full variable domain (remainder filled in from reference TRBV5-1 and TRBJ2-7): KAGVTQTPRYLIKTRGQQVTLSCSPISGHRSVSWYQQTPGQGLQFLFEYFSETQRNKGNFPGRFSGRQFSNSRSEMNVSTLELGDSALYLCASSLVSTSGGAGEQYFGPGTRLTVT.

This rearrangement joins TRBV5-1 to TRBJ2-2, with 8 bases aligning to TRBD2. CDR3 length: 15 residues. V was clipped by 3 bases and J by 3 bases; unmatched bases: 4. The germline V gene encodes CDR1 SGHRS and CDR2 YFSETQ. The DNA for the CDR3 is TGCGCCAGCAGCTCGGGACTAGTGGACACCGGGGAGCTGTTTTTT. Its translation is CASSSGLVDTGELFF.

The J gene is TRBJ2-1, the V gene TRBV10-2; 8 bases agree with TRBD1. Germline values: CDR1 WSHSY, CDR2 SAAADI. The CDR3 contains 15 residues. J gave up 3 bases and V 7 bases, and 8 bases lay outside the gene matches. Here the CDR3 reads CASTVRDRIYNEQFF. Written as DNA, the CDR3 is TGCGCCAGCACTGTCCGGGACAGGATCTACAATGAGCAGTTCTTC.

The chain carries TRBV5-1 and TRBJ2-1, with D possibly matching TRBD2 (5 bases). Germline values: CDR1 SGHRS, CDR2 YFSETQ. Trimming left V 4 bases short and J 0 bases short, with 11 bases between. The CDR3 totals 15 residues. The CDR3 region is CASSLGVHSYNEQFF. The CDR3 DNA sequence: TGCGCCAGCAGCCTCGGGGTACACTCCTACAATGAGCAGTTCTTC.

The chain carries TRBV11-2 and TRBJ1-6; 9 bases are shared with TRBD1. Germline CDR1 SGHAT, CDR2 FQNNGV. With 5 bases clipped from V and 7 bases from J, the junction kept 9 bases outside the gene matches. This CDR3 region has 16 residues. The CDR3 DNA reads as TGTGCCAGCAGCACCTCGGACAGGGGCCTAAATTCACCCCTCCACTTT. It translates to CASSTSDRGLNSPLHF.

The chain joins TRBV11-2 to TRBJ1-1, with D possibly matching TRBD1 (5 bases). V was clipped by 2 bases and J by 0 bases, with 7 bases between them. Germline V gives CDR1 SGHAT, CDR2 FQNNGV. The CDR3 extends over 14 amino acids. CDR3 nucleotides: TGTGCCAGCAGCTTATGGGACCTGAACACTGAAGCTTTCTTT. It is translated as CASSLWDLNTEAFF.